One sample yielded the 6 T cell receptor beta chains listed below, sequenced in a study of immune evolution from preneoplasia to lung adenocarcinoma. TCRdb's table, derived via immunoSEQ multiplex PCR, lists solely in-frame clones and lacks some. The sample carries 10,000 or so clones, 79% recorded once. Sequenced input: FFPE minimally invasive lung adenocarcinoma tissue. These receptors came from an older donor with lung adenocarcinoma.

V is TRBV13 and J is TRBJ2-5, with D perhaps being TRBD1 or TRBD2 (5 bases each). CDR1 and CDR2 from the germline V gene are PRHDT and FYEKMQ (reference sequence). The CDR3 spans 14 residues. V dropped 0 bases and J dropped 4 bases, with 9 bases sitting between them. The CDR3 spells CASSLGVGVETQYF. The CDR3 DNA reads as TGTGCCAGCAGCTTAGGTGTGGGGGTAGAGACCCAGTACTTC.

This rearrangement joins TRBV7-9 to TRBJ2-1; D is undetermined. The CDR3 sequence is 11 residues long. V lost 5 bases and J 8 bases, leaving 7 bases between the germline ends. CDR1 and CDR2 (germline): SEHNR, FQNEAQ (reference sequence). The CDR3 loop is CASSPLYEQFF. CDR3 nucleotide sequence: TGTGCCAGCAGCCCCCTTTATGAGCAGTTCTTC.

This chain connects TRBV15 to TRBJ2-7; D possibly matches TRBD1 or TRBD2 (5 bases each). V lost 4 bases and J lost 5, with 18 bases in between. The CDR3 contains 15 residues. The V gene's germline CDR1 is LNHNV and CDR2 YYDKDF (reference sequence). CDR3 bases: TGTGCCACCAGCAACTGGGACGGCGGGTCGAACGAGCAGTACTTC. Its translation is CATSNWDGGSNEQYF.

V gene TRBV2 combines with J gene TRBJ2-3; 14 bases map to TRBD2. The CDR3 contains 19 residues. Trimming at V came to 6 bases and at J to 5 bases, leaving 16 bases not matched to a gene. Germline CDR1 reads SNHLY; CDR2 reads FYNNEI. CDR3 region: CASSPGLAGGPGSRDTQYF. The CDR3 nucleotides read TGTGCCAGCAGCCCTGGACTAGCGGGAGGCCCAGGATCGCGAGATACGCAGTATTTT. Combining the CDR3 with reference TRBV2 and TRBJ2-3 gives the whole variable domain EPEVTQTPSHQVTQMGQEVILRCVPISNHLYFYWYRQILGQKVEFLVSFYNNEISEKSEIFDDQFSVERPDGSNFTLKIRSTKLEDSAMYFCASSPGLAGGPGSRDTQYFGPGTRLTVL.

This clone was counted once. V is TRBV27 and J is TRBJ1-1, with a possible D match to TRBD1 (6 bases). The germline V gene has CDR1 MNHEY and CDR2 SMNVEV (reference sequence). V gave up 3 bases and J gave up 6 bases, with 8 bases separating them. The CDR3 extends over 12 amino acids. CDR3 nucleotide sequence: TGTGCCAGCAGTTTTACAGGGTCTGAAGCTTTCTTT. Its protein product is CASSFTGSEAFF.

The chain is built from TRBV30 and TRBJ1-5; D ambiguous. Germline values: CDR1 GTSNPN, CDR2 SVGIG (reference sequence). The CDR3 contains 12 residues. V was trimmed by 3 bases and J by 4 bases, leaving 7 bases between them. The CDR3 DNA reads as TGTGCCTGGAGACTGCATAATCAGCCCCAGCATTTT. Its translation: CAWRLHNQPQHF.